Presented here are 11 T cell receptor beta chains from one specimen sequenced in a study of T-cell reconstitution after alpha-beta-depleted transplantation in children. During its preparation, the TCRbeta library received unique molecular identifiers. TCRdb reprocessed the PCR reads with MiXCR, giving one entry per CDR3 protein. This sample has approximately 99,000 distinct CDR3 sequences, with roughly 6.1% found just once. The material was PBMCs, mostly from graft donor cells, obtained 360 days after TCRalphabeta/CD19-depleted stem cell transplant. These receptors all come from a male patient between 2 and 15 years old who had a stem cell transplant for acute lymphoblastic leukemia, so the T cells may come from the graft donor.

To note about this clonotype: A much larger clone lies a single base off, so this may be a read error. The V gene is TRBV9, the J gene TRBJ2-3; TRBD1 might be the D (6 bases). The germline V gene has CDR1 SGDLS and CDR2 YYNGEE. The V and J ends lost 4 bases and 6 bases respectively, with 18 bases between them. CDR3 length: 15 amino acids. CDR3 protein: CASSIGGPQGDTQYF. CDR3 nucleotide sequence: TGTGCCAGCAGCATAGGGGGTCCCCAGGGGGATACGCAGTATTTT.

Many counts were recorded for this clonotype. J is TRBJ2-3 and V is TRBV7-9, with 8 bases identical to TRBD1. Germline-derived CDR1 and CDR2 are SEHNR and FQNEAQ (reference sequence). V gave up 5 bases and J gave up 1 base; unmatched junction bases: 5. CDR3 length: 15 amino acids. The CDR3 DNA is TGTGCCAGCAGCCTCAGGGGGCAGGGCACAGATACGCAGTATTTT. Residues: CASSLRGQGTDTQYF.

At least ten counts were recorded for this clonotype. The V gene is TRBV27, the J gene TRBJ1-2; no firm D call. The CDR3 covers 13 residues. V was clipped by 3 bases and J by 4 bases, with 9 bases between them. CDR1 is MNHEY and CDR2 is SMNVEV in the germline V gene (reference sequence). CDR3 in DNA: TGTGCCAGCAGTTTCGGAGGGCTCTATGGCTACACCTTC. Translated: CASSFGGLYGYTF.

This chain uses TRBV24-1 with TRBJ2-2; D perhaps matches TRBD2 (7 bases). Between the trimmed V and J ends, which lost 0 bases and 3 bases, there was a span of 10 bases. There are 16 residues in the CDR3. Per germline, CDR1 KGHDR and CDR2 SFDVKD. In DNA form, the CDR3 reads TGTGCCACCAGTGATTTGGGGGGGGCAGACACCGGGGAGCTGTTTTTT. Protein: CATSDLGGADTGELFF.

In its sample, this clonotype was seen many times. This rearrangement joins TRBV11-2 to TRBJ2-3; a weak D match, TRBD2 (6 bases). The CDR3 extends over 16 amino acids. From germline, CDR1 is SGHAT and CDR2 FQNNGV. The ends were cut back, 5 bases at V and 1 base at J, with 16 bases in the middle. CDR3 in DNA: TGTGCCAGCAGCACCCGGAGGGGAGAAGGCACAGATACGCAGTATTTT. Translated, it gives CASSTRRGEGTDTQYF.

This clonotype was seen more than once but under ten times. The V call is TRBV6-5, the J call TRBJ2-2, with D perhaps matching TRBD2 (5 bases). The CDR3 runs 15 residues. Trimming stripped 2 bases from V and 6 bases from J, with 13 bases between. Germline assignment: CDR1 MNHEY and CDR2 SVGAGI. The CDR3 nucleotides are TGTGCCAGCAGTTACCTCAACCGGCGGGCCGGGGAGCTGTTTTTT. It translates to CASSYLNRRAGELFF.

Of note for this clonotype: Its ends do not fully match the called genes, so a read error is possible. The chain joins TRBV5-4 to TRBJ2-7, with D possibly matching TRBD1 (6 bases). Germline V gene sequence: CDR1 SGHNT, CDR2 YYREEE (reference sequence). This CDR3 has 19 residues. The CDR3 region is CAISPRLISQGWPTYEQYF. DNA for the CDR3: TGTGCCATCAGCCCCCGGCTCATATCACAGGGATGGCCTACCTACGAGCAGTACTTC.

This clonotype was detected many times. V gene TRBV27 combines with J gene TRBJ2-7; possible D gene TRBD1, 5 bases. Germline V gene data show CDR1 as MNHEY and CDR2 as SMNVEV (reference sequence). The V end lost 6 bases, the J end lost 0 bases, and 21 bases lay between the germline ends. The CDR3 runs to 17 residues. CDR3 in DNA: TGTGCCAGCAGCCGCGCTATAGACAGACTCCTCTCCTACGAGCAGTACTTC. Its protein is CASSRAIDRLLSYEQYF.

This clonotype was picked up a small number of times. The genes are TRBV28 and TRBJ1-5; 8 bases map to TRBD1. V gave up 6 bases and J gave up 4 bases; unmatched junction bases: 14. Germline-derived CDR1 and CDR2 are MDHEN and SYDVKM. The CDR3 is made up of 17 amino acids. The CDR3: CASRGGTGFALNQPQHF. In nucleotides, the CDR3 is TGTGCCAGCAGGGGAGGGACAGGCTTCGCCTTAAATCAGCCCCAGCATTTT.

This clonotype was recorded at least ten times. The gene calls are TRBV6-5 and TRBJ2-2, with 7 bases aligning to TRBD2. The V gene end was trimmed by 7 bases and the J gene end by 6 bases; junction bases not matched to a gene: 14. Germline CDR1 is MNHEY and CDR2 is SVGAGI. CDR3 length: 16 amino acids. In nucleotides, the CDR3 is TGTGCCAGCACCCCCTATGGGGGAGGGCCGCCCGGGGAGCTGTTTTTT. Protein: CASTPYGGGPPGELFF.

This clonotype has just a few counts. The genes are TRBV2 and TRBJ1-1; D not resolved. The CDR3 consists of 14 residues. V was clipped by 2 bases and J by 5 bases, with 12 bases between them. From germline, CDR1 is SNHLY and CDR2 FYNNEI. In DNA form, the CDR3 reads TGTGCCAGCAGTGAACAGGTGGCCGGGACTGAAGCTTTCTTT. Protein: CASSEQVAGTEAFF.